This TCR beta chain was sequenced for a study of T cells after yellow fever vaccination. Study findings and constraints: Though it reached lower strength, the secondary response hit its peak faster, day 5 versus 15.

TCRdb analysed the 5' RACE reads with MiXCR anew, one entry per CDR3 protein. The profile shows fewer than 500,000 distinct CDR3 sequences, about 19% of them singletons. Comment on this clonotype: The antigen is unknown.

Germline lookup yields CDR1 SEHNR and CDR2 FQNEAQ (reference sequence). The ends lost 5 bases at V and 2 bases at J; junction bases unmatched: 9. This CDR3 comprises 15 residues. The specimen was PBMCs, collected before the yellow fever booster vaccination. This TCR derives from a man aged 18-30 years who received the YFV17D yellow fever vaccine. This chain uses TRBV7-9 with TRBJ2-7, with TRBD1 matching over 7 bases. CDR3 sequence reads: CASSLRQGLPYEQYF. In DNA, the CDR3 is TGTGCCAGCAGCCTGCGACAGGGTCTGCCCTACGAGCAGTACTTC.